The rows below give T cell receptor beta chains drawn from one sample of a study of cytotoxic CD8 clonotypes in ibrutinib-treated CLL. Only in-frame clones appear in the TCRdb table, and some are missing; sequencing was by immunoSEQ multiplex PCR. The profile shows 150,000 or so clones, around 80% of them singletons. This sample comprised PBMCs, obtained after 12 months of ibrutinib treatment. These receptors were obtained from a human donor with chronic lymphocytic leukemia. Each CDR3 is given with its conserved first and last residue. Fields, in order: clone size, J gene, D gene, V gene, CDR3 length, CDR3 protein, CDR3 DNA. D genes are given only for firm matches. Where a row states a size, it is once, few, many or the class of an expanded clone; other rows omit it.

clone_size: .; j_call: TRBJ2-3; d_call: TRBD2; v_call: TRBV6-4; cdr3_length: 15; cdr3_aa: CASASVGGRGDTQYF; cdr3_nt: TGTGCCAGCGCAAGTGTGGGCGGGAGAGGAGATACGCAGTATTTT
clone_size: few; j_call: TRBJ1-2; d_call: .; v_call: TRBV29-1; cdr3_length: 12; cdr3_aa: CSVEGPDHGYTF; cdr3_nt: TGCAGCGTTGAAGGTCCAGACCATGGCTACACCTTC
clone_size: .; j_call: TRBJ2-7; d_call: TRBD1; v_call: TRBV7-9; cdr3_length: 14; cdr3_aa: CASSFRDRAYEQYF; cdr3_nt: TGTGCCAGCAGCTTCCGGGACAGGGCCTACGAGCAGTACTTC
clone_size: .; j_call: TRBJ1-1; d_call: .; v_call: TRBV4-2; cdr3_length: 14; cdr3_aa: CASSQGTWDTEAFF; cdr3_nt: TGTGCCAGCAGCCAAGGAACTTGGGATACTGAAGCTTTCTTT
clone_size: .; j_call: TRBJ2-7; d_call: .; v_call: TRBV27; cdr3_length: 12; cdr3_aa: CASSLSGYEQYF; cdr3_nt: TGTGCCAGCAGTTTATCTGGCTACGAGCAGTACTTC
clone_size: .; j_call: TRBJ1-1; d_call: TRBD1; v_call: TRBV6-1; cdr3_length: 13; cdr3_aa: CASRLGQGTEAFF; cdr3_nt: TGTGCCAGCAGGCTCGGACAGGGCACTGAAGCTTTCTTT
clone_size: .; j_call: TRBJ2-7; d_call: .; v_call: TRBV7-2; cdr3_length: 13; cdr3_aa: CASSLAEPYEQYF; cdr3_nt: TGTGCCAGCAGCTTAGCGGAGCCCTACGAGCAGTACTTC
clone_size: .; j_call: TRBJ2-7; d_call: .; v_call: TRBV5-6; cdr3_length: 14; cdr3_aa: CASSLGHQNYEQYF; cdr3_nt: TGTGCCAGCAGCTTGGGCCATCAGAACTACGAGCAGTACTTC
clone_size: .; j_call: TRBJ2-5; d_call: .; v_call: TRBV27; cdr3_length: 14; cdr3_aa: CASSGRDTQETQYF; cdr3_nt: TGTGCCAGCAGTGGAAGGGATACCCAAGAGACCCAGTACTTC
clone_size: .; j_call: TRBJ2-7; d_call: .; v_call: TRBV25-1; cdr3_length: 12; cdr3_aa: CASSQVGYEQYF; cdr3_nt: TGTGCCAGCAGTCAGGTAGGCTACGAGCAGTACTTC
clone_size: .; j_call: TRBJ1-1; d_call: .; v_call: TRBV18; cdr3_length: 14; cdr3_aa: CASSPGGFNTEAFF; cdr3_nt: TGTGCCAGCTCACCAGGGGGGTTCAACACTGAAGCTTTCTTT
clone_size: few; j_call: TRBJ2-1; d_call: TRBD2; v_call: TRBV2; cdr3_length: 15; cdr3_aa: CASSRLAGGPNEQFF; cdr3_nt: TGTGCCAGCAGTCGCCTAGCGGGAGGGCCCAATGAGCAGTTCTTC
clone_size: .; j_call: TRBJ2-7; d_call: .; v_call: TRBV5-6; cdr3_length: 15; cdr3_aa: CASGFFRDPIYEQYF; cdr3_nt: TGTGCCAGCGGCTTTTTTAGGGACCCTATCTACGAGCAGTACTTC
clone_size: .; j_call: TRBJ2-7; d_call: .; v_call: TRBV6-5; cdr3_length: 15; cdr3_aa: CASSYTNTGIYEQYF; cdr3_nt: TGTGCCAGCAGTTACACGAATACAGGGATCTACGAGCAGTACTTC
clone_size: once; j_call: TRBJ2-1; d_call: .; v_call: TRBV15; cdr3_length: 11; cdr3_aa: CATSNGAKQFF; cdr3_nt: TGTGCCACCAGTAACGGAGCAAAGCAGTTCTTC
clone_size: .; j_call: TRBJ2-2; d_call: .; v_call: TRBV19; cdr3_length: 13; cdr3_aa: CASRLDSTGELFF; cdr3_nt: TGTGCCAGTAGACTAGACAGCACCGGGGAGCTGTTTTTT
clone_size: .; j_call: TRBJ2-5; d_call: TRBD1; v_call: TRBV2; cdr3_length: 14; cdr3_aa: CASRDRDTQETQYF; cdr3_nt: TGTGCCAGCAGAGACAGGGATACCCAAGAGACCCAGTACTTC
clone_size: .; j_call: TRBJ2-7; d_call: .; v_call: TRBV9; cdr3_length: 15; cdr3_aa: CASSPTPFSSYEQYF; cdr3_nt: TGTGCCAGCAGCCCAACCCCTTTTTCCTCCTACGAGCAGTACTTC
clone_size: .; j_call: TRBJ1-1; d_call: .; v_call: TRBV5-4; cdr3_length: 16; cdr3_aa: CASSLGRFGGNTEAFF; cdr3_nt: TGTGCCAGCAGCTTGGGTAGGTTCGGAGGGAACACTGAAGCTTTCTTT
clone_size: .; j_call: TRBJ2-7; d_call: TRBD2; v_call: TRBV7-6; cdr3_length: 14; cdr3_aa: CASSLFGRAYEQYF; cdr3_nt: TGTGCCAGCAGCTTATTCGGGAGGGCCTACGAGCAGTACTTC
clone_size: .; j_call: TRBJ1-5; d_call: TRBD1; v_call: TRBV27; cdr3_length: 14; cdr3_aa: CASSPGTGSQPQHF; cdr3_nt: TGTGCCAGCAGTCCAGGGACAGGGTCTCAGCCCCAGCATTTT
clone_size: .; j_call: TRBJ2-1; d_call: TRBD2; v_call: TRBV27; cdr3_length: 15; cdr3_aa: CASSPRTSGSYEQFF; cdr3_nt: TGTGCCAGCAGTCCCAGGACTAGCGGGAGCTATGAGCAGTTCTTC
clone_size: .; j_call: TRBJ1-1; d_call: .; v_call: TRBV6-5; cdr3_length: 15; cdr3_aa: CASSPHRDGNTEAFF; cdr3_nt: TGTGCCAGCAGTCCGCACAGGGACGGGAACACTGAAGCTTTCTTT
clone_size: .; j_call: TRBJ2-3; d_call: .; v_call: TRBV27; cdr3_length: 14; cdr3_aa: CASSRKRSTDTQYF; cdr3_nt: TGTGCCAGCAGTCGCAAGCGGAGCACAGATACGCAGTATTTT
clone_size: .; j_call: TRBJ1-2; d_call: .; v_call: TRBV6-1; cdr3_length: 13; cdr3_aa: CASIRSWVYGYTF; cdr3_nt: TGTGCCAGCATCCGCAGTTGGGTCTATGGCTACACCTTC
clone_size: .; j_call: TRBJ2-7; d_call: TRBD2; v_call: TRBV6-5; cdr3_length: 15; cdr3_aa: CASSPSGTSSYEQYF; cdr3_nt: TGTGCCAGCAGCCCCAGCGGGACTAGCTCCTACGAGCAGTACTTC
clone_size: .; j_call: TRBJ1-2; d_call: .; v_call: TRBV7-9; cdr3_length: 11; cdr3_aa: CASSSGYGYTF; cdr3_nt: TGTGCCAGCAGCTCCGGCTATGGCTACACCTTC
clone_size: .; j_call: TRBJ1-2; d_call: .; v_call: TRBV5-1; cdr3_length: 14; cdr3_aa: CASRNLQSAYGYTF; cdr3_nt: TGCGCCAGCAGAAATTTGCAGTCCGCCTATGGCTACACCTTC
clone_size: .; j_call: TRBJ2-1; d_call: .; v_call: TRBV5-1; cdr3_length: 13; cdr3_aa: CASSLREYNEQFF; cdr3_nt: TGCGCCAGCAGCTTGAGGGAATACAATGAGCAGTTCTTC
clone_size: .; j_call: TRBJ1-5; d_call: .; v_call: TRBV4-2; cdr3_length: 14; cdr3_aa: CASSLTGTNQPQHF; cdr3_nt: TGTGCCAGCAGTCTGACCGGGACGAATCAGCCCCAGCATTTT
clone_size: .; j_call: TRBJ2-7; d_call: TRBD1; v_call: TRBV5-4; cdr3_length: 15; cdr3_aa: CASSQRQGLIYEQYF; cdr3_nt: TGTGCCAGCAGCCAAAGACAGGGGTTAATCTACGAGCAGTACTTC
clone_size: once; j_call: TRBJ1-4; d_call: .; v_call: TRBV4-1; cdr3_length: 18; cdr3_aa: CASSRGTGIVGRGEKLFF; cdr3_nt: TGCGCCAGCAGCCGGGGAACAGGGATAGTCGGGCGCGGTGAAAAACTGTTTTTT
clone_size: .; j_call: TRBJ1-4; d_call: TRBD1; v_call: TRBV7-6; cdr3_length: 16; cdr3_aa: CASSLGVPGQGEKLFF; cdr3_nt: TGTGCCAGCAGCTTAGGGGTGCCGGGACAGGGTGAAAAACTGTTTTTT
clone_size: .; j_call: TRBJ1-5; d_call: .; v_call: TRBV6-1; cdr3_length: 16; cdr3_aa: CASSGGRAIGNQPQHF; cdr3_nt: TGTGCCAGCAGTGGAGGCAGGGCAATAGGCAATCAGCCCCAGCATTTT
clone_size: .; j_call: TRBJ2-1; d_call: .; v_call: TRBV5-1; cdr3_length: 14; cdr3_aa: CASSLAPSYNEQFF; cdr3_nt: TGCGCCAGCAGCTTGGCCCCTAGTTACAATGAGCAGTTCTTC
clone_size: .; j_call: TRBJ2-7; d_call: TRBD2; v_call: TRBV15; cdr3_length: 16; cdr3_aa: CATSREKIAGVNEQYF; cdr3_nt: TGTGCCACCAGCAGAGAAAAAATAGCGGGAGTCAATGAGCAGTACTTC
clone_size: .; j_call: TRBJ2-3; d_call: TRBD2; v_call: TRBV5-4; cdr3_length: 18; cdr3_aa: CASSLSPGLAGALDTQYF; cdr3_nt: TGTGCCAGCAGCTTGAGTCCTGGTCTAGCGGGAGCGTTGGATACGCAGTATTTT
clone_size: .; j_call: TRBJ1-1; d_call: .; v_call: TRBV11-2; cdr3_length: 14; cdr3_aa: CASSLGRANTEAFF; cdr3_nt: TGTGCCAGCAGCTTAGGCAGGGCCAACACTGAAGCTTTCTTT
clone_size: once; j_call: TRBJ2-5; d_call: TRBD2; v_call: TRBV12-5; cdr3_length: 22; cdr3_aa: CASGLPPHRLAGGPPLQETQYF; cdr3_nt: TGTGCTAGTGGTTTGCCCCCACACCGACTAGCGGGAGGGCCACCACTCCAAGAGACCCAGTACTTC
clone_size: .; j_call: TRBJ2-7; d_call: .; v_call: TRBV18; cdr3_length: 16; cdr3_aa: CASSPQIAQAAYEQYF; cdr3_nt: TGTGCCAGCTCACCACAAATAGCGCAAGCAGCCTACGAGCAGTACTTC
clone_size: .; j_call: TRBJ2-2; d_call: .; v_call: TRBV27; cdr3_length: 16; cdr3_aa: CASSLRGRGNTGELFF; cdr3_nt: TGTGCCAGCAGTTTAAGAGGGCGGGGAAACACCGGGGAGCTGTTTTTT
clone_size: .; j_call: TRBJ2-2; d_call: .; v_call: TRBV9; cdr3_length: 15; cdr3_aa: CASSPSQRADGELFF; cdr3_nt: TGTGCCAGCAGCCCGAGTCAAAGGGCGGACGGGGAGCTGTTTTTT
clone_size: .; j_call: TRBJ2-3; d_call: TRBD2; v_call: TRBV27; cdr3_length: 19; cdr3_aa: CASSFFSLRLAGEADTQYF; cdr3_nt: TGTGCCAGCAGTTTCTTTTCTTTGAGACTAGCGGGAGAAGCAGATACGCAGTATTTT
clone_size: .; j_call: TRBJ2-1; d_call: .; v_call: TRBV6-5; cdr3_length: 15; cdr3_aa: CASGRGGSSYNEQFF; cdr3_nt: TGTGCCAGCGGACGCGGGGGCAGCTCCTACAATGAGCAGTTCTTC
clone_size: few; j_call: TRBJ1-4; d_call: .; v_call: TRBV4-1; cdr3_length: 15; cdr3_aa: CASSQVWGEGEKLFF; cdr3_nt: TGCGCCAGCAGCCAAGTATGGGGTGAGGGTGAAAAACTGTTTTTT
clone_size: .; j_call: TRBJ2-1; d_call: .; v_call: TRBV6-5; cdr3_length: 15; cdr3_aa: CASSYMGLEYNEQFF; cdr3_nt: TGTGCCAGCAGTTACATGGGGCTAGAATACAATGAGCAGTTCTTC
clone_size: .; j_call: TRBJ2-7; d_call: .; v_call: TRBV7-8; cdr3_length: 17; cdr3_aa: CASSSVVAPSASYEQYF; cdr3_nt: TGTGCCAGCAGTTCCGTTGTCGCCCCCAGTGCGTCCTACGAGCAGTACTTC
clone_size: .; j_call: TRBJ2-1; d_call: .; v_call: TRBV5-4; cdr3_length: 14; cdr3_aa: CASSWTGDHNEQFF; cdr3_nt: TGTGCCAGCAGCTGGACGGGAGACCACAATGAGCAGTTCTTC
clone_size: .; j_call: TRBJ1-4; d_call: .; v_call: TRBV6-1; cdr3_length: 15; cdr3_aa: CASSEVSRGNEKLFF; cdr3_nt: TGTGCCAGCAGTGAAGTGAGTAGAGGAAATGAAAAACTGTTTTTT
clone_size: .; j_call: TRBJ1-1; d_call: .; v_call: TRBV6-5; cdr3_length: 15; cdr3_aa: CASSYERRRGTEAFF; cdr3_nt: TGTGCCAGCAGTTACGAAAGACGGAGAGGGACTGAAGCTTTCTTT
clone_size: .; j_call: TRBJ2-3; d_call: .; v_call: TRBV6-5; cdr3_length: 14; cdr3_aa: CASRTYGGTDTQYF; cdr3_nt: TGTGCCAGCAGGACCTACGGGGGTACAGATACGCAGTATTTT